The 17 T cell receptor beta chains given below trace back to one sample, sequenced in a study of T cell repertoires in cytomegalovirus infection (dated by TCRdb to between 2017 and 2020). Sequencer: Illumina HiSeq 1500. Using fastp at Q25 and MiXCR, TCRdb reprocessed the public reads and kept productive beta chains. Rows with one shared CDR3 protein collapse into an entry with the most common genes and DNA. The sample profile shows approximately 1,000,000 distinct CDR3 sequences; roughly a third of them were found once. Of the sample, 13% is held by the ten largest clones. Their specific antigens are unknown. The treatment or condition tag for this specimen amounts to: in vitro stimulation with specific CMV peptide epitopes to enrich CMV-specific T cells. The sample consisted of cultured CD8+ T cells from PBMCs, taken from culture after CMV antigen stimulation. All receptors derive from a human donor in good health (CMV status not recorded). Some clones in this sample may be carry-over from other donors' samples.

The CDR3 loop reads CASSPRGATYEQYV. As DNA, the CDR3 is TGTGCCAGCAGCCCCAGAGGGGCCACCTACGAGCAGTACGTC. The chain joins TRBV27 to TRBJ2-7; D possibly matches TRBD1 or TRBD2 (5 bases each). Between the trimmed V and J ends, which lost 6 bases and 2 bases, there was a span of 14 bases. The CDR3 length is 14 residues. CDR1 is MNHEY, CDR2 SMNVEV, per germline (reference sequence).

CDR3 loop: CASSPGGLQGSLNYNEQFF. CDR3 DNA sequence: TGTGCCAGCAGTCCCGGGGGGCTACAGGGGAGCTTAAATTACAATGAGCAGTTCTTC. The V gene is TRBV12-3 or TRBV12-4, the J gene TRBJ2-1; D is tentatively TRBD1 or TRBD2 (7 bases each). The CDR3 extends over 19 amino acids. The V end was cut by 5 bases, the J end by 4 bases, with 27 bases between.

This chain connects TRBV9 to TRBJ2-1; D not resolved. V lost 0 bases and J lost 9, with 4 bases in between. Germline-derived CDR1 and CDR2 are SGDLS and YYNGEE. CDR3 size: 11 residues. The CDR3 DNA sequence: TGTGCCAGCAGCGTAGACGGTGAGCAGTTCTTC. This translates into CASSVDGEQFF.

Note on this clonotype: A single base separates this from a much larger clone, so it may be a read error. V is TRBV12-3 or TRBV12-4 and J is TRBJ1-1, with D unclear. The CDR3 is 12 amino acids. Trimming took 2 bases from V and 6 from J, leaving 7 bases between them. The CDR3 sequence is CASSLCRPEAFF. The CDR3 DNA reads as TGTGCCAGCAGTTTATGTCGACCTGAAGCTTTCTTT.

This clonotype was counted only a few times. The rearrangement links TRBV12-3 or TRBV12-4 to TRBJ1-4; a weak D match, TRBD1 (5 bases). This CDR3 contains 14 residues. V lost 10 bases and J lost 0, with 12 bases in between. CDR3: CATLGESTNEKLFF. CDR3 in DNA: TGTGCCACCCTAGGGGAATCAACTAATGAAAAACTGTTTTTT.

The V call is TRBV27, the J call TRBJ1-2, with 7 bases matching TRBD1. The V gene's germline CDR1 is MNHEY and CDR2 SMNVEV (reference sequence). The V gene end was trimmed by 5 bases and the J gene end by 2 bases; junction bases not matched to a gene: 5. The CDR3 totals 14 residues. The chain's CDR3 is CASSGQVSNYGYTF. The CDR3 DNA follows: TGTGCCAGCAGTGGACAGGTCAGCAACTATGGCTACACCTTC.

This sequence joins TRBV28 and TRBJ2-1, with 14 bases that match TRBD2. Germline V lookup: CDR1 MDHEN, CDR2 SYDVKM. This CDR3 is built from 15 residues. The V and J ends lost 7 bases and 7 bases, in that order; junction bases with no gene match: 6. The CDR3 spells CASNRLAGGYNEQFF. The CDR3 DNA follows: TGTGCCAGCAACCGACTAGCGGGGGGGTATAATGAGCAGTTCTTC.

This chain links TRBV4-3 with TRBJ2-3; possibly TRBD2 for D (5 bases). Germline V gene lookup returns CDR1 LGHNA and CDR2 YSLEER. Trimming took off 1 base at V and 0 bases at J, with 20 bases between the two ends. The CDR3 loop spans 19 amino acids. For the CDR3, the DNA is TGCGCCAGCAGCCAAGGGGTATTAAGAGGGAACCCGAGCACAGATACGCAGTATTTT. Residues: CASSQGVLRGNPSTDTQYF.

In its sample, this clonotype was seen a few times. J is TRBJ2-1 and V is TRBV12-3 or TRBV12-4, with D possibly being TRBD1 (6 bases). This CDR3 contains 15 residues. V was shortened by 8 bases and J by 0 bases, with 14 bases between the two germline ends. The CDR3 loop is CASGLGASSYNEQFF. The CDR3 coding sequence is TGTGCCAGCGGCCTGGGGGCGAGCTCCTACAATGAGCAGTTCTTC.

This clonotype was counted a few times. V is TRBV6-2 or TRBV6-3 and J is TRBJ2-1, with D maybe TRBD2 (7 bases). From germline, CDR1 is MNHEY and CDR2 SVGEGT. V lost 3 bases and J lost 3, with 15 bases in between. The CDR3 length is 16 residues. The CDR3 bases are TGTGCCAGCAGTTATGAGGGGGGGCTTGGCTACAATGAGCAGTTCTTC. Residues: CASSYEGGLGYNEQFF.

The rearrangement links TRBV27 to TRBJ2-1; 13 bases line up with TRBD2. The CDR3 spans 15 residues. Germline trimming cut 7 bases from V and 7 bases from J; bases unmatched to any gene: 7. Germline CDR1 and CDR2: MNHEY and SMNVEV (reference sequence). The CDR3 region is CASTPTSGGINEQFF. The CDR3, as DNA: TGTGCCAGCACCCCGACTAGCGGGGGGATTAATGAGCAGTTCTTC.

The chain uses TRBV6-5 and TRBJ2-1; D not certain. CDR3 length: 15 residues. The germline CDR1 and CDR2 sequences are MNHEY and SVGAGI. Trimming left V 0 bases short and J 4 bases short, with 10 bases between. The CDR3 loop is CASSYSGMQYNEQFF. In DNA form, the CDR3 reads TGTGCCAGCAGTTACTCGGGTATGCAGTACAATGAGCAGTTCTTC.

Comment on this clonotype: A read error may account for a junction end that differs from germline. The chain carries TRBV13 and TRBJ2-4; 8 bases agree with TRBD2. Per the germline V gene, CDR1 is PRHDT and CDR2 is FYEKMQ (reference sequence). The CDR3 loop spans 18 amino acids. CDR3 amino acids: CANSLEGSGDVSKNIQYF. CDR3 bases: TGTGCCAACAGCTTAGAGGGTAGCGGGGACGTTAGCAAAAACATTCAGTACTTC.

This clonotype was observed a handful of times. The chain couples TRBV4-3 to TRBJ1-6; D possibly corresponds to TRBD1 (5 bases). The CDR3 contains 18 residues. Germline V lookup: CDR1 LGHNA, CDR2 YSLEER. V was shortened by 0 bases and J by 0 bases, with 12 bases between the two germline ends. The DNA for the CDR3 is TGCGCCAGCAGCCAAGATTTTTCGGGGGTCTCCTATAATTCACCCCTCCACTTT. Translation gives CASSQDFSGVSYNSPLHF.

There are a few counts of this clonotype. V and J are TRBV4-3 and TRBJ2-2; TRBD2 matches at 15 bases. The ends lost 4 bases at V and 2 bases at J; junction bases unmatched: 8. The CDR3 runs 19 residues. Germline V gene lookup returns CDR1 LGHNA and CDR2 YSLEER. This CDR3 reads CASSPPGLAGGHNTGELFF. The CDR3 DNA reads TGCGCCAGCAGCCCCCCGGGACTAGCGGGGGGCCATAACACCGGGGAGCTGTTTTTT.

This clonotype was recorded many times. The chain employs TRBV7-3 and TRBJ2-2, with a tentative D call TRBD2 (5 bases). The CDR3 contains 16 residues. Germline V CDR1 and CDR2: SGHTA, FQGTGA. Trimming removed 5 bases from V and 0 bases from J, with 13 bases in between. CDR3 nucleotide sequence: TGTGCCAGCAGCCCGGCGGGCTGGACGAACACCGGGGAGCTGTTTTTT. Residues: CASSPAGWTNTGELFF.

The chain uses TRBV29-1 and TRBJ1-2; D is unclear. Germline CDR1 SQVTM, CDR2 ANQGSEA. The germline V and J ends were trimmed by 1 base and 11 bases, with 14 bases remaining between them. This CDR3 contains 12 residues. The CDR3 DNA sequence: TGCAGCGTTGAAGGCAAGGGAGAGCTTTACACCTTC. Translation gives CSVEGKGELYTF.